This T cell receptor beta chain derives from a study of shared clonotypes between healthy human individuals. Overall study results and limits: Clonotypes shared by all four donors outscored non-shared clonotypes in generation probability. Memory subsets had estimated richness that was generally smaller than that of naive subsets. Several donors held about 5% of naive CD4 clonotypes in common.

Germline V gene lookup returns CDR1 SGHNT and CDR2 YYREEE (reference sequence). The CDR3 length is 15 residues. As concerns this clone: What it recognizes is unknown.

TCRdb keeps only in-frame clones here, not all; method: immunoSEQ multiplex PCR. This repertoire shows some 2.4 million clones, approximately 93% found once; its top ten account for 0.36%. The source of this sequence is a young man in good health. Some clones in this sample may be carry-over from other donors' samples. The sample was naive CD4+ T cells from PBMCs. Subset noted: CD45RA+ positively selected. This sequence joins TRBV5-4 and TRBJ2-5; 15 nucleotides agree with TRBD2. The better agreement between TRBJ2-7 and the DNA end casts doubt on the J call. The CDR3 coding sequence is TGTGCCAGTGGACTAGCGGGAGGGCCAAACTACGAGCAGTACTTC. Its protein product is CASGLAGGPNYEQYF.